This is a list of T cell receptor beta chains from one sample in a study of Graves' ophthalmopathy and Graves' hyperthyroidism. TCRdb re-called the multiplex PCR reads through MiXCR, storing one row per CDR3 protein. The sample has around 470,000 distinct CDR3 sequences, about 15% seen once. Sequenced material: blood. The receptors come from a woman aged 25 to 39 with Graves' ophthalmopathy. CDR3s leave out the opening cysteine and the closing phenylalanine or tryptophan. Not every row has a clone size; where given, it reads once, few, many or a size class.

v_call: TRBV30; clone_size: -; cdr3_length: 15; cdr3_aa: AWSWSRGGSGATEAF
v_call: TRBV24-1; clone_size: many; cdr3_length: 11; cdr3_aa: ATRQGKTETQY
v_call: TRBV2; clone_size: many; cdr3_length: 13; cdr3_aa: ASSEVTYSSYEQY
v_call: TRBV30; clone_size: few; cdr3_length: 12; cdr3_aa: AWSDTGWRETQY
v_call: TRBV28; clone_size: many; cdr3_length: 14; cdr3_aa: ATGTSGRRAFYEQY
v_call: TRBV24-1; clone_size: many; cdr3_length: 13; cdr3_aa: ATRQQGGDQETQY
v_call: TRBV27; clone_size: many; cdr3_length: 14; cdr3_aa: ATGQGLGRSNTEAF
v_call: TRBV30; clone_size: many; cdr3_length: 10; cdr3_aa: AWSPPAGTQY
v_call: TRBV18; clone_size: many; cdr3_length: 13; cdr3_aa: ASSHPTTGRYGYT
v_call: TRBV9; clone_size: many; cdr3_length: 12; cdr3_aa: ASSVGAVNQPQH
v_call: TRBV12-3/TRBV12-4; clone_size: many; cdr3_length: 11; cdr3_aa: ASLITGQGEAF
v_call: TRBV6-5; clone_size: many; cdr3_length: 12; cdr3_aa: ASYPRQGIYEQY
v_call: TRBV13; clone_size: many; cdr3_length: 12; cdr3_aa: ASSTSGSQETQY
v_call: TRBV6-5; clone_size: -; cdr3_length: 14; cdr3_aa: ASSYSIGLGANVLT
v_call: TRBV6-1; clone_size: many; cdr3_length: 10; cdr3_aa: ASSTAGGELF
v_call: TRBV24-1; clone_size: many; cdr3_length: 12; cdr3_aa: ATSDPGGDDGYT
v_call: TRBV12-3/TRBV12-4; clone_size: many; cdr3_length: 12; cdr3_aa: ASSLLQITGELF
v_call: TRBV30; clone_size: few; cdr3_length: 9; cdr3_aa: AWMIFGGYT
v_call: TRBV19; clone_size: -; cdr3_length: 11; cdr3_aa: ASMDRENSPLH
v_call: TRBV28; clone_size: many; cdr3_length: 15; cdr3_aa: ASSPWGLAGVKETQY
v_call: TRBV5-1; clone_size: -; cdr3_length: 13; cdr3_aa: ASGTDSTTTYGYT
v_call: TRBV6-5; clone_size: many; cdr3_length: 13; cdr3_aa: ASSSSWRDSYEQY